This T cell receptor (beta chain) is drawn from a study of identical twins. The CDR3 is made up of 13 amino acids. The V gene end was trimmed by 5 bases and the J gene end by 6 bases; junction bases not matched to a gene: 6. Looked up from germline, CDR1 is PRHDT and CDR2 is FYEKMQ (reference sequence). TCRdb re-derived calls from the 5' RACE reads in MiXCR, one entry per CDR3 protein. Here the sample spans about 570,000 distinct CDR3 sequences, 9.5% to 10% being singletons. This clonotype was counted between two and nine times. Its cognate antigen is unknown. Overall study results and limits: Researchers caution that invariant MAIT and iNKT cells could partly confound zero-insertion analyses.

The same specimen was also included in a second study, on yellow fever vaccine responses in identical twins.

Sequencing used PBMCs. The sequence was obtained from a woman between 18 and 30 years old in good health. The chain combines TRBV13 with TRBJ2-7; 8 bases are a match to TRBD1. This CDR3 is CASSRQGMGEQYF. The DNA for the CDR3 is TGTGCCAGCAGCCGACAGGGGATGGGCGAGCAGTACTTC.